This T cell receptor (beta chain) was observed in a study of T-cell reconstitution after alpha-beta-depleted transplantation in children. The CDR3 extends over 12 amino acids. With 5 bases clipped from V and 4 bases from J, the junction kept 3 bases outside the gene matches. Per the germline V gene, CDR1 is DFQATT and CDR2 is SNEGSKA (reference sequence). Using unique molecular identifiers, the investigators prepared the TCRbeta library. TCRdb reprocessed the PCR reads with MiXCR, giving one entry per CDR3 protein. The sample records 450,000 to 600,000 distinct CDR3 sequences, around 19% being singletons.

The genes are TRBV20-1 and TRBJ1-2; 8 bases match TRBD1. This receptor was obtained from a human donor who donated a stem cell graft to a child with acute lymphoblastic leukemia. Sequencing was performed on PBMCs from the stem cell graft donor, taken from the stem cell graft. CDR3 residues: CSAAGTGYGYTF. As DNA, the CDR3 is TGCAGTGCTGCCGGGACAGGCTATGGCTACACCTTC.